The next 9 T cell receptor beta chains were all read from a single sample in a study of control samples from healthy donors and cancer patients. TCRdb's copy holds only in-frame clones and misses some; the assay was immunoSEQ multiplex PCR. Among about 180,000 clones listed, nearly 90% were seen once. Input material: blood. The receptors here all came from a woman between 45 and 60 years old in good health.

Concerning this clone: In this CDR3 the conserved last residue, phenylalanine or tryptophan, is missing, so a read error is likely. The DNA is omitted, as the CDR3 cannot be located on it reliably, and the CDR3 follows TCRdb's listing. The chain employs TRBV12-3 or TRBV12-4 and TRBJ2-7. Including both end residues, the CDR3 is 11 amino acids long. The CDR3 loop reads CASSLGDGPVI.

This chain joins TRBV10-3 and TRBJ1-5; perhaps TRBD1 as D (6 bases). V was cut by 9 bases and J by 0 bases, with 15 bases left in between. The CDR3 length is 15 residues. The germline gives CDR1 ENHRY, CDR2 SYGVKD. This CDR3 is CAISQGSYSNQPQHF. The CDR3 nucleotides are TGTGCCATTTCACAGGGATCTTATAGCAATCAGCCCCAGCATTTT.

This rearrangement joins TRBV7-2 to TRBJ2-7, with D perhaps TRBD2 (6 bases). Trimming pared 2 bases from V and 0 bases from J, leaving 11 bases between. Germline CDR1 and CDR2: SGHTA and FQGNSA. The CDR3 is made up of 15 amino acids. CDR3 amino acids: CASSLSAGSSYEQYF. The CDR3, as DNA: TGTGCCAGCAGCTTAAGTGCCGGGAGCTCCTACGAGCAGTACTTC.

The rearrangement joins TRBV4-1 to TRBJ1-1; 7 nucleotides match TRBD1. V gave up 0 bases and J gave up 8 bases; unmatched junction bases: 15. Germline V gene sequence: CDR1 MGHRA, CDR2 YSYEKL. This CDR3 is built from 17 residues. Here the CDR3 reads CASSQDFGTGVLGEAFF. For the CDR3, the DNA is TGCGCCAGCAGCCAAGATTTTGGAACAGGGGTTCTGGGGGAAGCTTTCTTT.

V is TRBV29-1 and J is TRBJ1-2; no definite D call. With 7 bases removed from V and 5 bases from J, the gap between germline ends came to 8 bases. The CDR3 consists of 10 residues. Germline-derived CDR1 and CDR2 are SQVTM and ANQGSEA. The CDR3 DNA reads TGCAGCGCCTTCAATTATGGCTACACCTTC. Translating gives CSAFNYGYTF.

This chain uses TRBV5-5 with TRBJ1-2, with 7 nucleotides matching TRBD1. Germline lookup yields CDR1 SGHKS and CDR2 YYEKEE (reference sequence). V lost 4 bases to trimming and J lost 2 bases; unmatched junction nucleotides: 8. The length of the CDR3 is 15 residues. CDR3 nucleotides: TGTGCCAGCAGCAAGGACAGGCGGCTCAACTATGGCTACACCTTC. This translates into CASSKDRRLNYGYTF.

The V and J genes are TRBV5-3 and TRBJ2-3; tentatively, D is TRBD1 or TRBD2 (5 bases each). TRBV5-3 is identified as an open reading frame with a role that is uncertain. This CDR3 is built from 17 residues. V shed 4 bases and J shed 4 bases, with 22 bases lying between them. This chain's CDR3 is CARSITPGPQDSDTQYF. The CDR3 DNA follows: TGTGCCAGAAGCATCACCCCAGGCCCACAGGACTCAGATACGCAGTATTTT.

The chain joins TRBV24-1 to TRBJ2-6, with 10 bases fitting TRBD1. With 7 bases clipped from V and 4 bases from J, the junction kept 3 bases outside the gene matches. The CDR3 is 15 residues long. CDR1 KGHDR and CDR2 SFDVKD come from the germline V gene. As DNA, the CDR3 is TGTGCCACCAGGGGACAGGGGAGCGGGGCCAACGTCCTGACTTTC. It yields the protein CATRGQGSGANVLTF.

This chain's CDR3 is CATSESGIGYTF. CDR3 DNA: TGTGCCACCAGTGAATCGGGGATCGGCTACACCTTC. J is TRBJ1-2 and V is TRBV24-1, with D unclear. Per germline, CDR1 KGHDR and CDR2 SFDVKD. The CDR3 spans 12 residues. V was shortened by 4 bases and J by 8 bases, with 10 bases between the two germline ends.